This T cell receptor beta chain is drawn from a study of blood T cell repertoires in COVID-19. Trimming stripped 3 bases from V and 8 bases from J, with 5 bases between. This CDR3 is 12 amino acids long. Some clones are missing from TCRdb's copy, which holds only in-frame ones; the method was immunoSEQ multiplex PCR. The sample consists of 110,000 or so clones, roughly 82% of them appearing once. Sequencing used peripheral blood. The chain is built from TRBV23-1 and TRBJ1-6; unclear D gene. Being an ORF, TRBV23-1 has a function that is uncertain. The TCR sequence derives from a human donor in a cohort sampled during active COVID-19. CDR3 sequence reads: CASSHPHSPLHF. DNA for the CDR3: TGCGCCAGCAGTCATCCTCATTCACCCCTCCACTTT.